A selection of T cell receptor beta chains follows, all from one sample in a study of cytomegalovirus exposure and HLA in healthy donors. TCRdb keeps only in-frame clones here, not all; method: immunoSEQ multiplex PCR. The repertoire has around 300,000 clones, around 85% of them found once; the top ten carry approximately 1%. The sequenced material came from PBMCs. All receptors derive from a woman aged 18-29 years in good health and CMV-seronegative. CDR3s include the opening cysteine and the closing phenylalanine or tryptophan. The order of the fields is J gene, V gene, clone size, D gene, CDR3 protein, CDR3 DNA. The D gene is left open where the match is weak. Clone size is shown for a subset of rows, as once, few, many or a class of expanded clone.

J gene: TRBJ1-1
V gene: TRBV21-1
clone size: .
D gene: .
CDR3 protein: CARETGARPDTEAFF
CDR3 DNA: TGTGCCAGAGAGACAGGGGCCCGCCCGGACACTGAAGCTTTCTTT

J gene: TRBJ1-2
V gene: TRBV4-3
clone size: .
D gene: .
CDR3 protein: CASSQDSSSAYGYTF
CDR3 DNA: TGCGCCAGCAGCCAAGATAGTTCGTCTGCTTATGGCTACACCTTC

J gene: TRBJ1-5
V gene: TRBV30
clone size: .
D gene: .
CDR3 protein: CAWKPGRNQPQHF
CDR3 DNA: TGTGCCTGGAAGCCAGGGCGCAATCAGCCCCAGCATTTT

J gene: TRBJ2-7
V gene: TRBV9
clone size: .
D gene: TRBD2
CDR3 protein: CASSVVPTAGVYEQYF
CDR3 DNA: TGTGCCAGCAGCGTGGTCCCGACAGCGGGAGTGTACGAGCAGTACTTC

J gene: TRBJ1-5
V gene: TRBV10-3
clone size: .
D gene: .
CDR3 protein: CAISGTSDQPQHF
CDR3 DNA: TGTGCCATCAGTGGGACATCCGATCAGCCCCAGCATTTT

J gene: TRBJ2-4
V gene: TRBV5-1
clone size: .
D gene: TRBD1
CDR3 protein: CASSLRQGLAKNIQYF
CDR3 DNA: TGCGCCAGCAGCTTGCGACAGGGCCTAGCCAAAAACATTCAGTACTTC

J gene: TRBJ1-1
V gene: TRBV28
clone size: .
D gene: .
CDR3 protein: CASSQSRDISGAFF
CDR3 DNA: TGTGCCAGCAGCCAGTCCCGGGACATAAGTGGAGCTTTCTTT

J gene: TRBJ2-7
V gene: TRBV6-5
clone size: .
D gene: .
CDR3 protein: CASSYLLASYEQYF
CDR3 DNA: TGTGCCAGCAGTTACTTGCTAGCCTCCTACGAGCAGTACTTC

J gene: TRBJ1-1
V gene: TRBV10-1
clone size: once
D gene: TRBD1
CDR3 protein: CASSRPGTGEAFF
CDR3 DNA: TGCGCCAGCAGTCGTCCCGGGACAGGGGAAGCTTTCTTT

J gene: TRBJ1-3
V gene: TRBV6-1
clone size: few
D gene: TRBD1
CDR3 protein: CASIPTGPGNTIYF
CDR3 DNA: TGTGCCAGCATCCCGACAGGGCCAGGAAACACCATATATTTT

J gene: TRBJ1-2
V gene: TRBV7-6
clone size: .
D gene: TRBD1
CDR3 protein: CASSLGTGGSGYTF
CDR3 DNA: TGTGCCAGCAGCTTAGGGACAGGGGGTAGTGGCTACACCTTC

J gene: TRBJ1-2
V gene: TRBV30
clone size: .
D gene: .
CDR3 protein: CAWSAGVLGGYGYTF
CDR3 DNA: TGTGCCTGGAGCGCCGGGGTCCTAGGCGGCTATGGCTACACCTTC

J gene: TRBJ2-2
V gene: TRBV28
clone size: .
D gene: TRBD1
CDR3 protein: CASSLDRLNTGELFF
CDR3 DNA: TGTGCCAGCAGTTTGGACAGGTTAAACACCGGGGAGCTGTTTTTT

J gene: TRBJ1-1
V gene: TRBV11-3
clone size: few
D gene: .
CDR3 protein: CASSYRDTSEAFF
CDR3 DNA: TGTGCCAGCAGCTACCGGGACACTTCTGAAGCTTTCTTT

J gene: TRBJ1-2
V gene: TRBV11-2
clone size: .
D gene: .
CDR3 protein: CASSLTSTDYGYTF
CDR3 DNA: TGTGCCAGCAGCTTAACTAGTACGGACTATGGCTACACCTTC

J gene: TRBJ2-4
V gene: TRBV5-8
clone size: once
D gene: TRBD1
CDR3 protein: CASSRGQQLAKNIQYF
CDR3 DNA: TGTGCCAGCAGCCGGGGACAGCAACTAGCCAAAAACATTCAGTACTTC

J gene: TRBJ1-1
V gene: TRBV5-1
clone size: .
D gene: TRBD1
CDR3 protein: CASTFGTGIMNTEAFF
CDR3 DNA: TGCGCCAGCACGTTCGGGACAGGCATCATGAACACTGAAGCTTTCTTT

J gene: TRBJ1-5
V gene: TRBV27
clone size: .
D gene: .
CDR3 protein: CASSPSPRKLALPQHF
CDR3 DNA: TGTGCCAGCAGTCCCTCCCCTCGGAAACTAGCCTTGCCCCAGCATTTT

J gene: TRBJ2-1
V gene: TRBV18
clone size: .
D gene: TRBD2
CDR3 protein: CASSSGRLFF
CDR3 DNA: TGTGCCAGCTCGAGCGGGAGACTGTTCTTC

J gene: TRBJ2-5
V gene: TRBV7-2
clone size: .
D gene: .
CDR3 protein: CASSLSRGAETQYF
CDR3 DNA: TGTGCCAGCAGCCTCTCACGGGGGGCAGAGACCCAGTACTTC

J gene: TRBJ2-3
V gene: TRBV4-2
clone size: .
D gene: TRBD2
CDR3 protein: CASSQVGGGSTDTQYF
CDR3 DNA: TGTGCCAGCAGCCAAGTAGGCGGGGGTAGCACAGATACGCAGTATTTT

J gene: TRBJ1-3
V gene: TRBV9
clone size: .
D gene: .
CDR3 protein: CASSVALGQSSGNTIYF
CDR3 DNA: TGTGCCAGCAGCGTAGCTCTCGGACAGAGCTCTGGAAACACCATATATTTT